Each of the 23 T cell receptor beta chains below was sequenced from the same sample in a study of CD8+CD57+ T cells in acquired aplastic anemia. Genomic DNA templated the TCR beta VDJ and CDR3 profiling. TCRdb processed the reads anew with MiXCR; each CDR3 protein has one entry. The sample lists roughly 180,000 distinct CDR3 sequences; approximately 49% were seen once. Sequenced: sorted CD4+, CD8+, or CD8+CD57+ T cells (not recorded which) from PBMCs. The receptor set was obtained from a human donor in good health.

The J gene is TRBJ2-7, the V gene TRBV20-1; 13 positions match TRBD2. The junction had 11 bases not matched to a gene; V was cut back by 4 bases and J by 2 bases. This CDR3 has 17 amino acids. Germline CDR1 reads DFQATT; CDR2 reads SNEGSKA (reference sequence). Here the CDR3 DNA reads TGCAGTGCTACCAGTCCGGGACTAGCGGGACCGACCTACGAGCAGTACTTC. Its translation is CSATSPGLAGPTYEQYF.

The chain recombines TRBV5-6 with TRBJ2-1; perhaps TRBD2 as D (5 bases). The CDR3 is 16 amino acids. The germline gives CDR1 SGHDT, CDR2 YYEEEE. V was shortened by 0 bases and J by 2 bases, with 12 bases between the two germline ends. The CDR3 sequence is CASSLGASFAYNEQFF. Here the CDR3 DNA reads TGTGCCAGCAGCTTGGGAGCTAGCTTCGCCTACAATGAGCAGTTCTTC.

CDR3 loop: CASSFVDRAGTGELFF. DNA of the CDR3: TGTGCCAGCAGTTTCGTCGACAGGGCCGGAACCGGGGAGCTGTTTTTT. The genes are TRBV28 and TRBJ2-2; 7 nucleotides line up with TRBD1. The CDR3 runs 16 residues. Germline assignment: CDR1 MDHEN and CDR2 SYDVKM. The trim removed 3 bases at V and 5 bases at J, leaving 9 bases unmatched.

Of note for this clonotype: The conserved phenylalanine or tryptophan normally closing the CDR3 is absent here, so this likely arose from a read error. V usage is TRBV20-1 and J usage is TRBJ2-7; D is uncertain. The CDR3 sequence is 14 residues long. CDR1 and CDR2 (germline): DFQATT, SNEGSKA (reference sequence). With 1 base removed from V and 3 bases from J, the gap between germline ends came to 13 bases. The CDR3 coding sequence is TGCAGTGCTAGAGCGGCACTGGGCGGCTACGAGCAGTACCTC. This translates into CSARAALGGYEQYL.

J is TRBJ1-2 and V is TRBV24-1, with D tentatively TRBD1 (5 bases). V was pared by 5 bases and J by 4 bases, with 7 bases between. The germline gives CDR1 KGHDR, CDR2 SFDVKD. There are 12 residues in the CDR3. DNA for the CDR3: TGTGCCACCAGTGTCCAGGGCTATGGCTACACCTTC. Residues: CATSVQGYGYTF.

This clonotype was seen a handful of times. The chain links TRBV3-1 to TRBJ2-1; possibly TRBD2 for D (7 bases). The length of the CDR3 is 15 residues. The V gene lost 3 bases and the J gene lost 6 bases, with 15 bases spanning the gap. Germline V gene sequence: CDR1 LGHDT, CDR2 YNNKEL (reference sequence). The CDR3 sequence is CASSQGAGVGNEQFF. For the CDR3, the DNA is TGTGCCAGCAGCCAGGGGGCGGGAGTAGGCAATGAGCAGTTCTTC.

This clonotype has a count of ten or more. The genes are TRBV6-1 and TRBJ2-3, with TRBD2 identical over 9 bases. Germline assignment: CDR1 MNHNS and CDR2 SASEGT. The CDR3 spans 15 residues. V shed 3 bases and J 1 base; nucleotides not matched to a gene: 2. The CDR3 DNA is TGTGCCAGCAGTGACGTAGCGGGAGGCACAGATACGCAGTATTTT. The encoded protein is CASSDVAGGTDTQYF.

The genes are TRBV5-6 and TRBJ1-6, with TRBD1 identical over 8 bases. CDR1 SGHDT and CDR2 YYEEEE come from the germline V gene. The CDR3 contains 14 residues. V lost 5 bases, J lost 7 bases, and 5 bases stayed unmatched. CDR3 coding DNA: TGTGCCAGCAGTTACGGACAGGGCAATTCACCCCTCCACTTT. Its protein product is CASSYGQGNSPLHF.

This clonotype was seen only a few times. Possible read error: a much larger clone is one base away. This chain joins TRBV19 and TRBJ1-1, with D perhaps TRBD1 (5 bases). The CDR3 sequence is 16 residues long. Germline V gene sequence: CDR1 LNHDA, CDR2 SQIVND (reference sequence). In DNA form, the CDR3 reads TGTGCCAGTAGTATATTGTCGAGGGGATCCGGCACTGACGCTTTCTTT. This gives the protein CASSILSRGSGTDAFF.

Ten or more counts support this clonotype. The chain links TRBV6-5 to TRBJ2-6, with D perhaps TRBD1 (5 bases). The CDR3 runs 14 residues. Trimming stripped 4 bases from V and 4 bases from J, with 8 bases between. CDR1 and CDR2 (germline): MNHEY, SVGAGI. The CDR3 loop is CASSSGPGANVLTF. CDR3 nucleotides: TGTGCCAGCAGTTCAGGGCCCGGGGCCAACGTCCTGACTTTC.

This clonotype was counted at least ten times. The chain joins TRBV29-1 to TRBJ1-5, with 7 bases that match TRBD1. In germline, CDR1 is SQVTM, CDR2 ANQGSEA. This CDR3 spans 14 amino acids. Germline trimming cut 4 bases from V and 4 bases from J; bases unmatched to any gene: 7. The CDR3, as DNA: TGCAGCGTTGTGACAGGGCTGGTGAATCAGCCCCAGCATTTT. Protein sequence: CSVVTGLVNQPQHF.

The chain is built from TRBV10-2 and TRBJ2-1, with TRBD2 matching over 11 bases. Germline V gives CDR1 WSHSY, CDR2 SAAADI. This CDR3 is 17 amino acids long. J lost 9 bases, V lost 4 bases, and 14 bases had no gene match. As DNA, the CDR3 is TGCGCCAGCAGTGCAATTAGGAGACTAGCGGGAATAATTGAGCAGTTCTTC. It is translated as CASSAIRRLAGIIEQFF.

This clonotype was detected a few times. V gene TRBV6-1 combines with J gene TRBJ1-3; D is uncertain. V lost 7 bases and J lost 2, with 21 bases in between. The germline gives CDR1 MNHNS, CDR2 SASEGT. This CDR3 is 17 amino acids long. The CDR3 DNA reads TGTGCCAGCATCCGAACCGCTACCCACATTACTGGAAACACCATATATTTT. It encodes CASIRTATHITGNTIYF.

This clonotype came up once. This may stem from a read error, because a much larger clone lies one nucleotide away. The chain carries TRBV24-1 and TRBJ2-6; tentatively, D is TRBD2 (5 bases). V lost 6 bases and J 1 base, leaving 9 bases between the germline ends. The CDR3 totals 15 residues. The germline V gene has CDR1 KGHDR and CDR2 SFDVKD. Here the CDR3 reads CATSPGGSGANVLTF. The CDR3 DNA reads as TGTGCCACCAGTCCAGGCGGGTCTGGGGCCAACGTCCTGACTTTC.

This clonotype was detected only once. The chain combines TRBV7-7 with TRBJ2-3; TRBD2 agrees at 8 bases. The length of the CDR3 is 14 residues. The germline V gene encodes CDR1 SSHAT and CDR2 FNYEAQ (reference sequence). CDR3 sequence: CASPREGVSDTQYF. CDR3 bases: TGTGCTAGCCCCCGGGAGGGAGTATCAGATACGCAGTATTTT.

V and J are TRBV15 and TRBJ1-3; D is unclear. V lost 0 bases and J lost 1, with 7 bases in between. This CDR3 has 15 residues. Germline CDR1 is LNHNV and CDR2 is YYDKDF (reference sequence). CDR3 loop: CATSRDLGSGNTIYF. The CDR3 DNA sequence: TGTGCCACCAGCAGAGATTTGGGTTCTGGAAACACCATATATTTT.

The V call is TRBV27, the J call TRBJ2-1, with 7 bases fitting TRBD2. Germline V gene lookup returns CDR1 MNHEY and CDR2 SMNVEV (reference sequence). The CDR3 length is 17 residues. The ends lost 0 bases at V and 4 bases at J; junction bases unmatched: 9. In DNA form, the CDR3 reads TGTGCCAGCAGTTTATCGTTCAGGCTAGCGGCATACAATGAGCAGTTCTTC. Protein sequence: CASSLSFRLAAYNEQFF.

On this clonotype: The CDR3 carries no conserved terminal phenylalanine or tryptophan, so it likely arises from a read error. The J gene is TRBJ1-6, the V gene TRBV24-1, with 10 bases identical to TRBD1. This CDR3 contains 15 residues. The ends lost 4 bases at V and 11 bases at J; junction bases unmatched: 7. Per the germline V gene, CDR1 is KGHDR and CDR2 is SFDVKD. CDR3 protein: CATSEAGTGATPLHS. CDR3 nucleotides: TGTGCCACCAGTGAAGCCGGGACAGGGGCGACACCCCTCCACTCT.

The sample holds a few counts of this clonotype. V and J are TRBV5-1 and TRBJ2-6; D is uncertain. CDR3 size: 18 residues. V was trimmed by 0 bases and J by 4 bases, leaving 17 bases between them. Germline V gene lookup returns CDR1 SGHRS and CDR2 YFSETQ. The DNA for the CDR3 is TGCGCCAGCAGCTTGGCCGCCGGCGGACCGACGGGGGCCAACGTCCTGACTTTC. Encoded protein: CASSLAAGGPTGANVLTF.

This clonotype has just a few counts. The genes are TRBV7-2 and TRBJ1-2; no clear D gene. With 5 bases removed from V and 6 bases from J, the gap between germline ends came to 10 bases. Germline CDR1 reads SGHTA; CDR2 reads FQGNSA. The CDR3 has 12 residues. The CDR3 region is CASSRERDGYTF. In DNA form, the CDR3 reads TGTGCCAGCAGCCGGGAGCGGGATGGCTACACCTTC.

This clonotype was counted at least ten times. CDR3 sequence reads: CASSSAGTNTEAFF. Here the CDR3 DNA reads TGTGCCAGCAGCTCTGCGGGAACAAACACTGAAGCTTTCTTT. The chain employs TRBV7-2 and TRBJ1-1; D unclear. Germline CDR1 is SGHTA and CDR2 is FQGNSA. V lost 4 bases and J 2 bases, leaving 11 bases between the germline ends. The CDR3 sequence is 14 residues long. Drawing the rest from reference TRBV7-2 and TRBJ1-1, the complete variable domain is GAGVSQSPSNKVTEKGKDVELRCDPISGHTALYWYRQSLGQGLEFLIYFQGNSAPDKSGLPSDRFSAERTGGSVSTLTIQRTQQEDSAVYLCASSSAGTNTEAFFGQGTRLTVV.

The chain employs TRBV29-1 and TRBJ2-3; a possible D gene is TRBD1 (6 bases). V lost 7 bases, J lost 3 bases, and 20 bases lay in between. From germline, CDR1 is SQVTM and CDR2 ANQGSEA. The CDR3 totals 15 residues. As DNA, the CDR3 is TGCAGCGGTGATTCACAGGGAATGGGAACAGATACGCAGTATTTT. Protein sequence: CSGDSQGMGTDTQYF.

Worth noting for this clonotype: Mismatch with germline at one junction end may stem from a read error. The CDR3 DNA sequence: TGTGCCTGCAGCTTTAGGACTAGCGGCACAGAAACGCAGTATTTT. Translation gives CACSFRTSGTETQYF. The J gene is TRBJ2-3, the V gene TRBV11-2, with TRBD2 identical over 10 bases. CDR3 length: 15 residues. Germline CDR1 and CDR2: SGHAT and FQNNGV. The full variable domain, with the rest looked up from reference TRBV11-2 and TRBJ2-3, is EAGVAQSPRYKIIEKRQSVAFWCNPISGHATLYWYQQILGQGPKLLIQFQNNGVVDDSQLPKDRFSAERLKGVDSTLKIQPAKLEDSAVYLCACSFRTSGTETQYFGPGTRLTVL.